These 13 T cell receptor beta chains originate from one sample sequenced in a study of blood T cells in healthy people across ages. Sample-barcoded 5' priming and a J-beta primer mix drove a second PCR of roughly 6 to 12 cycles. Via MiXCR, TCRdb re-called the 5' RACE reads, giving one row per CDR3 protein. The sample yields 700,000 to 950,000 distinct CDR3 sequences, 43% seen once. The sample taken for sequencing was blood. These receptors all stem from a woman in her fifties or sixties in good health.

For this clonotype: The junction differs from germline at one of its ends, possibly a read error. This chain's CDR3 is CASSLSGGSRTETFF. For the CDR3, the DNA is TGCGCCAGCAGCTTATCAGGGGGCTCTCGCACTGAAACTTTCTTT. V is TRBV5-1 and J is TRBJ1-1, with TRBD1 matching 8 bases. This CDR3 is built from 15 residues. Germline V gene sequence: CDR1 SGHRS, CDR2 YFSETQ.

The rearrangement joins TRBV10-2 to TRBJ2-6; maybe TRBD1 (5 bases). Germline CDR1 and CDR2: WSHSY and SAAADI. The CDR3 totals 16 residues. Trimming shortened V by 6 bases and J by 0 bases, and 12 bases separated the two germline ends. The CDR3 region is CASRRDRSSGANVLTF. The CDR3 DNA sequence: TGCGCCAGCAGACGAGACAGATCCTCTGGGGCCAACGTCCTGACTTTC.

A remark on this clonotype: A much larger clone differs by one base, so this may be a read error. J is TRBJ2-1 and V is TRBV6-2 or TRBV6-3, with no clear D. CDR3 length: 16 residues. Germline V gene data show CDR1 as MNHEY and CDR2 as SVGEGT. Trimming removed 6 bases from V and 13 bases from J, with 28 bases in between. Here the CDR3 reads CASRPLARAKEETQFF. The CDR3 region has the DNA TGTGCCAGCAGACCTTTAGCACGGGCCAAAGAAGAGACCCAGTTCTTC.

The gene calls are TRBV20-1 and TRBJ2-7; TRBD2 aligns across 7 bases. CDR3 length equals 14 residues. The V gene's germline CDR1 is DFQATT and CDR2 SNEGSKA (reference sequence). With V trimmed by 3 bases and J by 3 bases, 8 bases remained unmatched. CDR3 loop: CSARRWRGSYEQYF. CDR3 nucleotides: TGCAGTGCTAGGAGGTGGCGGGGGAGCTACGAGCAGTACTTC.

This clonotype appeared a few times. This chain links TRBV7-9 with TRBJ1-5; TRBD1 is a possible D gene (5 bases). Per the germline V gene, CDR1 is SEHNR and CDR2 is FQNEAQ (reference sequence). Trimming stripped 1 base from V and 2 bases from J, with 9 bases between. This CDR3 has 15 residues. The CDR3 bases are TGTGCCAGCAGCTTAGAGGGGAAGGGCAATCAGCCCCAGCATTTT. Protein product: CASSLEGKGNQPQHF.

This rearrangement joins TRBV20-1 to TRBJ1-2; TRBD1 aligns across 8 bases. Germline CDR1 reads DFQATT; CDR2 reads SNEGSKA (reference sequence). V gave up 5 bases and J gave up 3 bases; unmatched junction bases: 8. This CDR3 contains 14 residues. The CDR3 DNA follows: TGCAGTGCTGGACAGGGAGCCCCTTACTATGGCTACACCTTC. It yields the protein CSAGQGAPYYGYTF.

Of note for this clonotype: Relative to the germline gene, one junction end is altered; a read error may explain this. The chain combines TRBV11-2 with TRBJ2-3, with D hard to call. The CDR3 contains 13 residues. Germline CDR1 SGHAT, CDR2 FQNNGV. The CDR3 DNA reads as TGTGCCAACAGCTCGAGCCGCACAGTTACGCAGTATTTT. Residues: CANSSSRTVTQYF.

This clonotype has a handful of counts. The CDR3 here is CASSEGGLAGAYEQYF. The CDR3 coding sequence is TGTGCCAGCAGCGAAGGGGGACTAGCGGGGGCCTACGAGCAGTACTTC. The rearrangement joins TRBV7-3 to TRBJ2-7; TRBD2 aligns across 14 bases. The CDR3 contains 16 residues. CDR1 and CDR2 from the germline V gene are SGHTA and FQGTGA. The trim removed 5 bases at V and 2 bases at J, leaving 5 bases unmatched.

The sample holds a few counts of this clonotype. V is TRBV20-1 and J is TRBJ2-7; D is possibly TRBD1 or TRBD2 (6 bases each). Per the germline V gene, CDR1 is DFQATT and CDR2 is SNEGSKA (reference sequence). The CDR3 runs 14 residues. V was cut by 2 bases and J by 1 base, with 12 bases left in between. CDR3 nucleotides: TGCAGTGCTAGAATCCAGGGGACTTCCTACGAGCAGTACTTC. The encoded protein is CSARIQGTSYEQYF.

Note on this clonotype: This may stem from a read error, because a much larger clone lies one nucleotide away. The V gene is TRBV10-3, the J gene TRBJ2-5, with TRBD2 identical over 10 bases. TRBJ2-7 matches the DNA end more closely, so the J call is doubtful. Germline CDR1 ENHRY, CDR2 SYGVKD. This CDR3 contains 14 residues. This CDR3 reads CAISEGLAVYEQYF. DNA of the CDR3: TGTGCCATCAGTGAGGGACTAGCGGTCTACGAGCAGTACTTC.

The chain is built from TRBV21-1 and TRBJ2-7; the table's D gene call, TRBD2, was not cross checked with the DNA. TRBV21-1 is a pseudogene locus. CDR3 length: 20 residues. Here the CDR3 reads CAGSKPDRRRGRQVSYEQYF. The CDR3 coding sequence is TGTGCCGGCAGCAAACCAGATCGGCGGAGGGGAAGACAAGTCTCCTACGAGCAGTACTTC.

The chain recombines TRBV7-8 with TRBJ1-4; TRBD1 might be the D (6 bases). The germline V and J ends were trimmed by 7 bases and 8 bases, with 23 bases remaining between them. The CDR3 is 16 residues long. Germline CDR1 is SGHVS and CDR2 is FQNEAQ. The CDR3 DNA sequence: TGTGCCAGCACTCGTTCGCTGGGGGCCCTTCGGGAAAAACTGTTTTTT. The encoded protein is CASTRSLGALREKLFF.

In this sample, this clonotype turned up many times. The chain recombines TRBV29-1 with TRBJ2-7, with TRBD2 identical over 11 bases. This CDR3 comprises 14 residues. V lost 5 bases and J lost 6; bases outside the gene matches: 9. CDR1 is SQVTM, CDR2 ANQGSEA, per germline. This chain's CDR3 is CSVQRLAGSAEQYF. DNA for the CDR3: TGCAGCGTTCAACGACTAGCGGGATCGGCCGAGCAGTACTTC.